The 5 T cell receptor beta chains presented below share a single source sample, sequenced in a study of T cells in Graves' hyperthyroidism and ophthalmopathy. RNA transcripts gave rise to amplified TCR beta CDR3 regions. Researchers ran a first-round RT-PCR on the TCR CDR3 using the HTBI primer set. A single record per CDR3 protein comes from TCRdb applying MiXCR to the multiplex PCR reads. The table shows under 350,000 distinct CDR3 sequences, with 15% to 20% occurring only once. Source material: blood. These receptors were taken from a woman aged 55-69 years with Graves' ophthalmopathy.

At least ten counts were recorded for this clonotype. J is TRBJ1-1 and V is TRBV29-1; 7 bases are a match to TRBD1. Germline trimming cut 8 bases from V and 0 bases from J; bases unmatched to any gene: 9. The CDR3 loop spans 14 amino acids. The germline V gene has CDR1 SQVTM and CDR2 ANQGSEA. CDR3 in amino acids: CSSGEGAVNTEAFF. CDR3 in DNA: TGCAGCTCTGGAGAGGGGGCGGTGAACACTGAAGCTTTCTTT.

This clonotype was seen a few times. V usage is TRBV5-4 and J usage is TRBJ2-5; 7 bases line up with TRBD2. V trimming: 5 bases; J trimming: 5 bases; junction bases outside the gene matches: 9. The CDR3 sequence is 14 residues long. Germline V lookup: CDR1 SGHNT, CDR2 YYREEE (reference sequence). The CDR3 coding sequence is TGTGCCAGCAGGGGGGGGAGTCCGCGGGAGACCCAGTACTTC. Amino acids: CASRGGSPRETQYF.

This clonotype was observed at least ten times. V gene TRBV6-5 combines with J gene TRBJ1-2; no clear D gene. V was cut by 1 base and J by 2 bases, with 14 bases left in between. The V gene's germline CDR1 is MNHEY and CDR2 SVGAGI. The CDR3 length is 16 residues. In DNA, the CDR3 is TGTGCCAGCAGTTACTTTACGATTTTACCCAACTATGGCTACACCTTC. Its protein product is CASSYFTILPNYGYTF.

CDR3 region: CASSQEGSGNQPQHF. CDR3 nucleotide sequence: TGCGCCAGCAGCCAAGAAGGTAGTGGCAATCAGCCCCAGCATTTT. The V call is TRBV4-1, the J call TRBJ1-5; no reliable D call. V dropped 0 bases and J dropped 2 bases, with 8 bases sitting between them. CDR1 is MGHRA, CDR2 YSYEKL, per germline. There are 15 residues in the CDR3.

J is TRBJ1-6 and V is TRBV3-1, with D unclear. Trimming left V 5 bases short and J 4 bases short, with 9 bases between. Germline values: CDR1 LGHDT, CDR2 YNNKEL (reference sequence). The CDR3 length is 14 residues. The CDR3: CASSSPNYNSPLHF. CDR3 coding DNA: TGTGCCAGCAGCTCTCCCAATTATAATTCACCCCTCCACTTT.